Listed here is a single T cell receptor (beta chain). This clone appeared a single time. There is no known antigen for this receptor. No per-base quality is available; no much larger clone lies one base away. The sample belongs to a study of cytomegalovirus exposure and HLA in healthy donors (dated by TCRdb to 2016 to 2017). For the wider study: An earlier analysis of some 600 of the donors reported 250 to 350 Gb of sequence data and some 110 million unique TCR beta sequences obtained from approximately 180 million T cells. An early release that covered several hundred HLA-typed donors contained around 330 gigabases of sequencing data and 80 million or so unique TCR sequences. HLA typing included class I and class II loci at four-digit resolution. A later analysis re-examined previously published TCR beta repertoires from several hundred donors and added high-resolution HLA genotyping to investigate patterns of TCR occurrence. In a later genetic analysis, genome-wide SNP genotypes for about 65% of the 666 donors were used, and that subset was treated as a discovery cohort. Because of strong linkage in the cohort, a few DR-DQ haplotypes were treated as single units for association and clustering. Typing coverage differed by locus: A, B, C, DRB1 and DQB1 were typed in about 620-630 donors, DQA1 in about 560, DPA1 in 600 to 610, and DPB1 in about 450. Across 300 to 500 genotyped donors of the cohort, an average of about 240,000 unique TCR beta nucleotide sequences per donor were sequenced, and roughly 20% of those sequences were non-productive. The T cell repertoires of under 700 subjects were profiled by immunosequencing and related to cytomegalovirus serostatus. An earlier analysis of 587 of the donors used high-throughput TCR beta sequencing to judge whether each TCR beta V gene segment behaved as functional or pseudogenic. The aim of the study was to test whether cataloging public T cell receptors could identify signatures of past pathogen exposure. Rather than using new phenotypic data, the later analysis identified candidate immune exposures from TCR beta sequences and from how often those sequences occurred across donors. All discovery cohort repertoires had been generated on a single sequencing platform. In addition to the first cohort of roughly 670 subjects, a separate validation cohort of about 120 different subjects was used. Donor age, sex, ethnicity and CMV serostatus were compiled alongside the repertoire data. To predict cytomegalovirus infection status, the study combined high-throughput TCR immunosequencing, statistical association of individual TCRs with disease status, and machine learning. Of the 300 to 450 genotyped donors, over 65% fell in the genetic ancestry cluster associated with self-reported Caucasian donors.

The cohort was made up of about 670 healthy bone marrow donors. All cohort members were sampled while nominally healthy, although unrecorded immune exposures were likely present. The donor was CMV seronegative and was included in the group of over 300 seronegative cohort members. Each donor provided a peripheral blood sample, and peripheral blood mononuclear cells were used for TCR beta sequencing. Genomic DNA extraction from the blood cell samples was performed with the Qiagen DNeasy Blood Extraction Kit. Overall study results and their limits: According to a later analysis, most CMV-associated TCR beta chains appeared to be HLA-restricted, and the HLA associations seemed to be driven largely by CMV exposure. The authors suggested that the approach could potentially be generalized to other disease states and immunological phenotypes. The study listed over 150 TCR beta chains as associated with cytomegalovirus. In a later genetic analysis, a missense DCLRE1C variant was associated with V-gene and J-gene trimming of TCR beta chains, and the association was replicated in an independent cohort. In a later analysis, TCR association rates were found to vary across HLA loci, with the most associated TCRs seen for DRB1 alleles and the fewest for HLA-C alleles. Because some donors lacked HLA typing at each locus, the association tests relied only on the typed subset. Roughly uniform sequencing depth across donors was assumed in presence/absence analyses, although this assumption may not hold. In an earlier analysis of roughly 560 of the donors, most TCR beta V segments were observed in productive rearrangements about 87% or about 30% of the time, broadly matching IMGT annotations. A further reported finding was that TCR beta sequences accurately predicted the HLA-A and HLA-B alleles for most subjects in the first cohort. A few of the identified cytomegalovirus-associated TCR beta chains were confirmed in vitro to be specific for cytomegalovirus antigens. In this cohort, only TCR beta chains were sequenced, and detectable features were limited by the absence of alpha or paired-chain data. Linkage disequilibrium might explain the correlated functional status among segregating V segments, but an unknown experimental factor could not be ruled out. A cluster of highly shared sequence variants was judged likely to represent a technical artifact of the sequencing pipeline. In a later analysis, HLA-associated TCR beta chains showed more clonal expansion and lower generation probabilities than non-associated chains that were equally common. Some IMGT-functional V segments, including TRBV6-2 and TRBV6-3, could not be told apart with the 87-base-pair reads, so those segments were excluded. While some public TCRs were present in many individuals, most TCR sequences turned up only very rarely across donors. At a false discovery rate of 0.05, a later analysis linked around 17,000 TCR beta sequences to specific HLA alleles. Compared with the 666-donor mean, donors in an Asian-associated ancestry cluster had fewer N-insertions in productive TCRs, according to a later genetic analysis. Strong co-occurrence of HLA alleles, especially DR and DQ, made assigning TCR associations to individual alleles difficult. For the cohort, immune exposure information was limited to CMV serostatus. Because counts were too low, 15 to 20 rarely observed V segments, including chromosome 9 orphons, were excluded from the earlier analysis of some 540 of the donors. In a later analysis, several top co-occurrence clusters were reported to appear linked to parvovirus B19, influenza, CMV and Epstein-Barr virus. The classifier was reported to diagnose cytomegalovirus status with high specificity and sensitivity in both the original cohort and the validation cohort.

The CDR3 holds 16 amino acids from the cysteine to the phenylalanine. This entry keeps only the CDR3 DNA: 48 bases, framed from base 1. The germline V end is reduced by 6 bases and the J end by 6 bases; junction bases left unmatched: 14. The germline V gene encodes CDR1 LNHDA and CDR2 SQIVND (reference sequence). Receptor libraries were prepared by the immunoSEQ multiplex PCR assay. A mixture of 60 forward primers for TCR Vbeta segments and 13 reverse primers for TCR Jbeta segments was used in the multiplex PCR. The CDR3 region of rearranged TCR beta genes was amplified from genomic DNA with a multiplex PCR assay. Amplified TCR beta libraries were sequenced as 87-base-pair reads on the Illumina HiSeq System. Turning to the authors' computational methods: Across the roughly 640 repertoires, a later analysis counted around 80 million unique TCR beta chains, approximately 10 million of which were shared by at least two donors. To remove PCR and sequencing errors, raw reads were error-corrected and collapsed into unique sequences using a nearest-neighbor algorithm that merged closely related sequences. To assign V, D and J gene segments, CDR3 sequences were aligned to IMGT reference sequences. For a sequence to be retained, at least a six-nucleotide match to both a V gene segment and a J gene segment was required. A rearrangement was called productive if the CDR3 had no stop codons and remained in frame with V and J, and every other rearrangement was called non-productive. CDR3 was defined according to IMGT convention as the region running from the second conserved V-encoded cysteine to the conserved J-encoded phenylalanine. Sequences without an unambiguous match to a single V gene segment were excluded from the earlier analysis of almost 600 of the donors. An earlier analysis of 587 of the donors called V segments functional above 56.7% productive rearrangements and segregating when the between-donor standard deviation exceeded 5%. A statistical classification framework was built to diagnose cytomegalovirus status from the catalog of TCR beta chain sequences. A later analysis assigned V and J genes by comparing TCR nucleotide sequences with IMGT/GENE-DB human TR gene sequences. Using the TCRdist pipeline, a later analysis assigned CDR3 sequences along with most-parsimonious VDJ recombination scenarios. A later analysis defined each TCR beta chain by its CDR3 amino acid sequence plus V-gene family, and excluded reads lacking a unique V-gene family. In a later analysis, 450 to 600 highly shared, low-generation-probability nucleotide sequences were removed to address suspected cross-contamination and a sequencing artifact. In a later analysis, a clonal expansion index for each public chain was calculated from normalized within-repertoire ranks of inferred template counts. Generation probabilities in a later analysis came from a VDJ recombination model fitted to out-of-frame rearrangements, and those results were checked against IGoR. A later analysis scored TCR-TCR, TCR-HLA and TCR-CMV co-occurrence with hypergeometric tests, applying a repertoire-size bias correction to TCR pairs. False discovery rates were estimated in a later analysis by permuting HLA or CMV assignments 20 times. In a later analysis, co-occurring TCRs were grouped with DBSCAN, and TCRdist sequence similarity was added when clustering was performed within HLA-allele-positive subsets. Repertoires with fewer than 30,000 or more than 120,000 public chains were left out of co-occurrence clustering, as were five repertoires with anomalous nucleotide sharing. TCRdb mirrors the immuneACCESS table, restricted to in-frame sequences. Some clones are absent from its copies; in checked studies, under half trace to an unresolved V gene, and the reason for the others is unknown. V and J calls plus clone size are reproduced from that table; the DNA served to infer D and trimming. Within this sample are some 170,000 clones, with around four fifths of them counted one time only. The ten largest clones add up to around 1.3% of the sample.

The chain couples TRBV19 to TRBJ2-7; 10 central nucleotides agree with TRBD1. Specimen: PBMCs. The sequence was obtained from a woman in her 50s in good health and CMV-seronegative. The sequenced DNA is TGTGCCAGTAGGGAACTCCGGGACAGGGGTATCGGCGAGCAGTACTTC. This sequence encodes CASRELRDRGIGEQYF.